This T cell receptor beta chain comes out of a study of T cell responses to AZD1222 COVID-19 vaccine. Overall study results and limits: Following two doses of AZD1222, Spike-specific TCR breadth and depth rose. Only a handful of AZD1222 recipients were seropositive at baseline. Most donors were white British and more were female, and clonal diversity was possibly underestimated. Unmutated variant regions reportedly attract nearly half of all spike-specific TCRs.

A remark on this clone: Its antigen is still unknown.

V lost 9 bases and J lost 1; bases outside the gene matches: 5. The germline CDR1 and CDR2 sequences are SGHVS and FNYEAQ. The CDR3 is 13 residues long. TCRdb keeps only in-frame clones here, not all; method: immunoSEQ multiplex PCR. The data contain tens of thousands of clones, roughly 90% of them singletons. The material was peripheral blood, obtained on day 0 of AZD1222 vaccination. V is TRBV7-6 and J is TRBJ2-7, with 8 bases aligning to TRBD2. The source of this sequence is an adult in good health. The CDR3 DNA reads TGTGCCAGTCGGGGGGGCCATTCCTACGAGCAGTACTTC. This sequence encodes CASRGGHSYEQYF.